The rows below give T cell receptor beta chains drawn from one sample of a study of metastatic and nonmetastatic thyroid tumors. Through MiXCR, TCRdb re-clonotyped the PCR reads. The table has tens of thousands of clones, approximately 19% seen once. What was sequenced was blood. The receptors come from a male donor with papillary thyroid cancer or a benign thyroid nodule (not recorded which). Some clones in this sample may be carry-over from other donors' samples. The CDR3 runs from the conserved cysteine through the conserved F or W. A D gene is named only where the DNA matches it firmly. Part of the rows lack a size; the others show once, few, many or a class for expanded clones.

j_gene | len | v_gene | abundance | d_gene | CDR3nt | CDR3aa
TRBJ2-7 | 13 | TRBV10-2 | . | . | TGCGCCAGCAGTGACACTAGCACCTACGAGCAGTGCTTC | CASSDTSTYEQCF
TRBJ2-3 | 17 | TRBV11-2 | . | TRBD2 | TGTGCCAGCAGCCCCTCCGGGACTAGCATCGGAGCGGATACGCAGTATTTT | CASSPSGTSIGADTQYF
TRBJ2-1 | 12 | TRBV27 | . | . | TGTGCAACCTTGGGAGTTTGGGGTGAGCAGTTCTTC | CATLGVWGEQFF
TRBJ1-1 | 13 | TRBV6-1 | medium-sized | . | TGTGCCAGCCTTCTGGTTGGGAGCACTGAAGCTTTCTTT | CASLLVGSTEAFF
TRBJ1-3 | 16 | TRBV20-1 | once | . | TGCAGTGCTCCTTATCGGGGGATCAACTCTGGAAACACGATATATTTT | CSAPYRGINSGNTIYF
TRBJ1-1 | 13 | TRBV5-4 | once | . | TGTGCCAGCAGCCGCCCAGAGAAAACTGAAGCTTTCTTT | CASSRPEKTEAFF
TRBJ2-1 | 15 | TRBV10-1 | medium-sized | TRBD2 | TGCGCCAGCAGTGAAGGGACTACGCGAATGAATGAGCAGTTCTTC | CASSEGTTRMNEQFF
TRBJ1-2 | 13 | TRBV20-1 | . | . | TGCAGTGCTATCTCCTATCGGGGCTATGGCTACACCTTC | CSAISYRGYGYTF
TRBJ1-2 | 10 | TRBV10-2 | few | . | TGCGCCACCAAAGCAGTCGTCTACACCTTC | CATKAVVYTF
TRBJ1-6 | 14 | TRBV12-3/TRBV12-4 | medium-sized | . | TGTGCCAGCAGTTTAGGGGGGACCCGTTCACCCCTCCACTTT | CASSLGGTRSPLHF
TRBJ2-7 | 15 | TRBV7-6 | many | . | TGTGCCAGCAGCTTAGGGCCGGAGGCAAACTACGAGCAGTACTTC | CASSLGPEANYEQYF
TRBJ2-5 | 14 | TRBV2 | . | . | TGTGCCAGCAGTCCTCTTTACGTGGGAGAGACCCAGTACTTC | CASSPLYVGETQYF
TRBJ2-7 | 12 | TRBV18 | . | . | TGTGCCAGCCGGACTACAATCTACGAGCAGTACTTC | CASRTTIYEQYF
TRBJ2-7 | 15 | TRBV3-1 | many | TRBD2 | TGTGCCAGCAGCCAAGGACTAGCGGGACCCTACGAGCAGTACTTC | CASSQGLAGPYEQYF
TRBJ2-7 | 14 | TRBV6-5 | few | . | TGTGCCAGCAGTTGGTTGGGTACCAGCTACGAGCAGTACTTC | CASSWLGTSYEQYF
TRBJ2-1 | 16 | TRBV20-1 | many | TRBD2 | TGCAGTGCTGATCCCCATGGCGGGAGGGCCGTGAATGAGCAGTTCTTC | CSADPHGGRAVNEQFF
TRBJ2-7 | 15 | TRBV7-2 | . | TRBD2 | TGTGCCAGCAGCTTAGGGGGTAGCGGGGCCTACGAGCAGTACTTC | CASSLGGSGAYEQYF
TRBJ2-2 | 19 | TRBV6-2/TRBV6-3 | . | TRBD2 | TGTGCCAGCAGTTACTCAGGTCTAGCGGGAGGAATCAACACCGGGGAGCTGTTTTTT | CASSYSGLAGGINTGELFF
TRBJ2-1 | 15 | TRBV27 | medium-sized | . | TGTGCCAGCAGTTCAAAACTAGGGGCACACAATGAGCAGTTCTTC | CASSSKLGAHNEQFF
TRBJ1-1 | 17 | TRBV4-2 | few | . | TGTGCCAGCAGCCCCGGATCCACCGGGACACTCAACACTGAAGCTTTCTTT | CASSPGSTGTLNTEAFF
TRBJ2-5 | 14 | TRBV20-1 | once | . | TGCAGTCCCTCCGGGCTAGTGGGAGATAAGACCCAGTACTTC | CSPSGLVGDKTQYF
TRBJ2-1 | 15 | TRBV25-1 | medium-sized | TRBD1 | TGTGCCAGCAGTGAATATCGGACAGGGAGGCATGAGCAGTTCTTC | CASSEYRTGRHEQFF
TRBJ1-5 | 14 | TRBV6-1 | few | . | TGTGCCAGCAGTGAAAGGGGGTCAGATCAGCCCCAGCATTTT | CASSERGSDQPQHF
TRBJ2-7 | 13 | TRBV10-1 | many | . | TGCGCCAGCAGTGGATCCACAGGGAGCGAGCAGTACTTC | CASSGSTGSEQYF
TRBJ2-3 | 12 | TRBV5-6 | many | . | TGTGCCAGCAGCTTTGCTTTGGATACGCAGTATTTT | CASSFALDTQYF
TRBJ2-1 | 11 | TRBV28 | medium-sized | . | TGTGCCAGCAGTCGAAACAATGAGCAGTTCTTC | CASSRNNEQFF
TRBJ1-2 | 13 | TRBV3-1 | many | . | TGTGCCAGCAGCCTCCGAACCGCCGATGGCTACACCTTC | CASSLRTADGYTF
TRBJ2-5 | 18 | TRBV4-2 | . | TRBD2 | TGTGCCAGCAGCGAAGGAATCTCTAGCGGGAGTGGGCAAGAGACCCAGTACTTC | CASSEGISSGSGQETQYF
TRBJ2-4 | 16 | TRBV6-1 | many | . | TGTGCCAGCAGCCCCGGGACAAGGGGTAGATCGGACATTCAGTACTTC | CASSPGTRGRSDIQYF
TRBJ2-7 | 10 | TRBV28 | many | . | TGTGCCGTCGGTTTGGTTAGCGGAAACTTC | CAVGLVSGNF
TRBJ2-1 | 15 | TRBV12-5 | few | TRBD2 | TGTGCTAGTGGTTTTAGCCGGGACTACTACAATGAGCAGTTCTTC | CASGFSRDYYNEQFF